These 5 T cell receptor beta chains were all obtained from the same sample, sequenced in a study of T cells in Graves' hyperthyroidism and ophthalmopathy. Amplified regions were TCR beta CDR3 sequences from RNA transcripts. RT-PCR in the first round (using the HTBI primer set) targeted the TCR CDR3. TCRdb reprocessed the multiplex PCR reads with MiXCR, giving one entry per CDR3 protein. The sample has approximately 410,000 distinct CDR3 sequences; roughly 14% are singletons. Source material: blood. These receptors originate from a man younger than 35 with Graves' ophthalmopathy.

This clonotype was observed at least ten times. This sequence joins TRBV6-1 and TRBJ2-5, with D tentatively TRBD1 (6 bases). In germline, CDR1 is MNHNS, CDR2 SASEGT. This CDR3 spans 15 amino acids. Trimming pared 7 bases from V and 1 base from J, leaving 16 bases between. The CDR3 DNA reads TGTGCCAGCACCTTCACGCCAGGGGCCCAAGAGACCCAGTACTTC. As protein: CASTFTPGAQETQYF.

This clonotype was detected many times. The chain links TRBV12-3 or TRBV12-4 to TRBJ2-7; D is ambiguous. V gave up 2 bases and J gave up 3 bases, with 11 bases separating them. The CDR3 consists of 14 residues. CDR3 loop: CASSLSGLRYEQYF. The CDR3 DNA reads as TGTGCCAGCAGTTTATCCGGGTTGCGCTACGAGCAGTACTTC.

This clonotype was detected only a few times. This chain joins TRBV7-2 and TRBJ1-1, with D tentatively TRBD1 (5 bases). CDR1 is SGHTA and CDR2 is FQGNSA in the germline V gene. The CDR3 is made up of 14 amino acids. Trimming removed 4 bases at V and 4 bases at J, with 13 bases between. The CDR3 DNA sequence: TGTGCCAGCAGCTCCCCGAGAGGGGCCACTGAAGCTTTCTTT. Translation: CASSSPRGATEAFF.

The chain's CDR3 is CASSESKGGWDEQYF. CDR3 bases: TGCGCCAGCAGTGAGTCGAAGGGGGGGTGGGACGAGCAGTACTTC. The chain is built from TRBV10-2 and TRBJ2-7; D perhaps matches TRBD2 (7 bases). The ends were cut back, 0 bases at V and 5 bases at J, with 14 bases in the middle. The CDR3 spans 15 residues. Looked up from germline, CDR1 is WSHSY and CDR2 is SAAADI.

This clonotype was seen at least ten times. The rearrangement joins TRBV10-1 to TRBJ1-2; tentative D call: TRBD1 (5 bases). CDR1 and CDR2 (germline): WNHNN, SYGVQD (reference sequence). Trimming stripped 3 bases from V and 4 bases from J, with 12 bases between. The CDR3 is 14 amino acids. The CDR3 DNA is TGCGCCAGCAGTGAAAGAACTACAGGCTATGGCTACACCTTC. Translated: CASSERTTGYGYTF.